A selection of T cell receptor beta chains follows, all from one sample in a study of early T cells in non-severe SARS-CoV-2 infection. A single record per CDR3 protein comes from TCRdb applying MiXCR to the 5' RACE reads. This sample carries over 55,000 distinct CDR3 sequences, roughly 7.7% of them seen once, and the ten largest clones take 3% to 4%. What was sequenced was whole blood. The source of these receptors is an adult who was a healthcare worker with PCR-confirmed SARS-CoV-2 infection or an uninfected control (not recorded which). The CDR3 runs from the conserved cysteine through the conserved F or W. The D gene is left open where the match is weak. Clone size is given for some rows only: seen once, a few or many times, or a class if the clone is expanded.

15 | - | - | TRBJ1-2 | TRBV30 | CAWSPNWGVDYGYTF | TGTGCCTGGAGTCCTAACTGGGGAGTGGACTATGGCTACACCTTC
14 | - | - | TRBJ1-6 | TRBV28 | CACRGGERNSPLHF | TGTGCCTGCCGGGGTGGGGAAAGGAATTCACCCCTCCACTTT
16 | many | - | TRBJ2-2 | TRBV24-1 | CATSDLQRENTGELFF | TGTGCCACCAGTGATTTGCAACGGGAGAACACCGGGGAGCTGTTTTTT
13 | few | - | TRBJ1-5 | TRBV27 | CASSFRFNQPQHF | TGTGCCAGCAGTTTCCGGTTCAATCAGCCCCAGCATTTT
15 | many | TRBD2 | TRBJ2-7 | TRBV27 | CASSLREGSSYEQYF | TGTGCCAGCAGTTTAAGGGAGGGGAGCTCCTACGAGCAGTACTTC
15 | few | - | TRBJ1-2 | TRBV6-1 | CASSEGGAAPYGYTF | TGTGCCAGCAGTGAAGGAGGAGCAGCACCCTATGGCTACACCTTC
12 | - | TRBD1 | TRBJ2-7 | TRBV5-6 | CASSFAGQGPLF | TGTGCCAGCAGCTTCGCGGGACAGGGGCCCCTCTTC
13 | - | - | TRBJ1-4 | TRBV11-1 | CASSRAPNEKLFF | TGTGCCAGCAGCCGGGCCCCTAATGAAAAACTGTTTTTT
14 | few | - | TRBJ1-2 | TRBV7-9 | CASSPPGANYGYTF | TGTGCCAGCAGCCCCCCCGGCGCGAACTATGGCTACACCTTC
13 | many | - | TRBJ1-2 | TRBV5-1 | CASSSPGPYGYTF | TGCGCCAGCAGTTCGCCGGGACCCTATGGCTACACCTTC
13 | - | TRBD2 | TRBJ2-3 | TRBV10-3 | CAIRPSGADTQYF | TGTGCCATCCGTCCTAGCGGTGCAGATACGCAGTATTTT
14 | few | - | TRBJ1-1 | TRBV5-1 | CASSWADPGTEAFF | TGCGCCAGCAGCTGGGCCGACCCGGGCACTGAAGCTTTCTTT
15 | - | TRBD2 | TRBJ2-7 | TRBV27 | CASSLRAGGYYEQYF | TGTGCCAGCAGTTTAAGGGCGGGAGGATACTACGAGCAGTACTTC
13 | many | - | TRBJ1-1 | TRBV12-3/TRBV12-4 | CASSLYRETEAFF | TGTGCCAGCAGTTTATATCGGGAAACTGAAGCTTTCTTT
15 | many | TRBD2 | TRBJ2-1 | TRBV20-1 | CSVEGRASGRDEQFF | TGCAGTGTCGAGGGGAGGGCTAGCGGGAGGGATGAGCAGTTCTTC
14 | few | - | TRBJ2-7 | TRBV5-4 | CASSSGEPFYEQYF | TGTGCCAGCAGCTCCGGGGAACCCTTCTACGAGCAGTACTTC
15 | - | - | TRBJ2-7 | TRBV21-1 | CASSFKFSGVGEQYF | TGTGCCAGCAGCTTTAAGTTTTCTGGGGTAGGCGAGCAGTACTTC
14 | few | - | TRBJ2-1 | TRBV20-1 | CSAILGFSYNEQFF | TGCAGTGCGATACTAGGTTTTTCCTACAATGAGCAGTTCTTC
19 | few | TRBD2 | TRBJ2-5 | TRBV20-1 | CSAGFPPGLAGGGSETQYF | TGCAGTGCTGGTTTCCCCCCGGGACTAGCGGGAGGGGGGTCAGAGACCCAGTACTTC
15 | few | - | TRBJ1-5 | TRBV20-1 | CSARDLRRRDQPQHF | TGCAGTGCTAGAGATCTCCGCAGGAGAGATCAGCCCCAGCATTTT
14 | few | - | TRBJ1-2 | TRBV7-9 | CASSISRGAAGYTF | TGTGCCAGCAGCATCTCTAGGGGCGCGGCGGGCTACACCTTC
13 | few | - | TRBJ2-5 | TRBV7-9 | CASSRDTRETQYF | TGTGCCAGCAGCCGGGACACTAGAGAGACCCAGTACTTC
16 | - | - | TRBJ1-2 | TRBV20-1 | CSAPSGAGQLRYGYTF | TGCAGTGCTCCCTCAGGGGCGGGACAACTGCGCTATGGCTACACCTTC
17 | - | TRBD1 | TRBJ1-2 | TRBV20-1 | CSADLSGTGNSNYGYTF | TGCAGTGCTGATCTCTCCGGGACAGGGAACTCTAACTATGGCTACACCTTC
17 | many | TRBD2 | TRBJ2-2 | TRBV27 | CASTSRGGRAATGELFF | TGTGCCAGCACATCACGGGGCGGGAGGGCCGCGACCGGGGAGCTGTTTTTT
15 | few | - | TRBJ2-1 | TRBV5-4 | CASSYSASSYNEQFF | TGTGCCAGCAGCTATAGCGCTAGCTCCTACAATGAGCAGTTCTTC
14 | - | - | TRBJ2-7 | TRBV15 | CATSREGGSYEQYF | TGTGCCACCAGCAGAGAAGGGGGATCCTACGAGCAGTACTTC
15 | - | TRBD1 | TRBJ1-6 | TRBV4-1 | CASSQGQGDNSPLHF | TGCGCCAGCAGCCAAGGACAGGGGGATAATTCACCCCTCCACTTT
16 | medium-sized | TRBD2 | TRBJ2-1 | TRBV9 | CASSLLVAGVGNEQFF | TGTGCCAGCAGCTTACTCGTAGCGGGAGTGGGGAATGAGCAGTTCTTC
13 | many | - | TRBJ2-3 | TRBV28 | CANSGDSTDTQYF | TGTGCCAACAGCGGAGATTCCACAGATACGCAGTATTTT
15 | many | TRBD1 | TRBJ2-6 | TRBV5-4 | CASSPTGVGANVLTF | TGTGCCAGCAGCCCGACAGGGGTTGGGGCCAACGTCCTGACTTTC
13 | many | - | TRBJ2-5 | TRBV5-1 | CASSSEGKETQYF | TGCGCCAGCAGCTCCGAGGGGAAGGAGACCCAGTACTTC
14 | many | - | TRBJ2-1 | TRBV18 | CASSPDGIYNEQFF | TGTGCCAGCTCACCCGACGGAATATACAATGAGCAGTTCTTC
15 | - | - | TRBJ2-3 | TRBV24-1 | CATSDPGHPTDTQYF | TGTGCCACCAGTGATCCGGGACACCCCACAGATACGCAGTATTTT
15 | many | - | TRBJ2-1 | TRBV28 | CASGEGLGSYNEQFF | TGTGCCAGCGGAGAGGGATTGGGCTCCTACAATGAGCAGTTCTTC
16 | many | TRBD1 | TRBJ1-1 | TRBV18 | CASSPPRGTGGTEAFF | TGTGCCAGCTCACCCCCCCGCGGGACAGGGGGGACTGAAGCTTTCTTT
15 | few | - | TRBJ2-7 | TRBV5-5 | CASSITTGTPYEQYF | TGTGCCAGCAGCATTACGACAGGAACCCCCTACGAGCAGTACTTC
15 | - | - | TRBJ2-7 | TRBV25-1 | CASPSRGMVSYEQYF | TGTGCCAGCCCTTCCCGCGGAATGGTCTCCTACGAGCAGTACTTC
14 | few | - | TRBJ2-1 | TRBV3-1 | CASSQDSRAWEQFF | TGTGCCAGCAGCCAAGACTCAAGGGCGTGGGAGCAGTTCTTC
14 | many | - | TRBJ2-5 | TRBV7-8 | CASSLVATEETQYF | TGTGCCAGCAGCTTAGTCGCGACAGAAGAGACCCAGTACTTC
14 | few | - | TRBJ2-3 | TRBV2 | CASMLLASTDTQYF | TGTGCCAGCATGCTACTTGCTAGCACAGATACGCAGTATTTT
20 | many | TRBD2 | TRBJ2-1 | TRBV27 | CASSPDRASGRLDSYNEQFF | TGTGCCAGCAGTCCCGACCGGGCTAGCGGGAGGCTGGACTCCTACAATGAGCAGTTCTTC
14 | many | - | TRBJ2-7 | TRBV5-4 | CASSLSGLAYEQYF | TGTGCCAGCAGCCTAAGCGGGCTAGCCTACGAGCAGTACTTC
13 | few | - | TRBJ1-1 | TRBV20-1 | CSARGLRGTEAFF | TGCAGTGCTAGAGGTCTCCGGGGCACTGAAGCTTTCTTT
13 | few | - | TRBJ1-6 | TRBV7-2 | CASNRQPNSPLHF | TGTGCCAGCAACAGACAGCCTAATTCACCCCTCCACTTT
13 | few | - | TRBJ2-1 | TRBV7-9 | CASSRDLYNEQFF | TGTGCCAGCAGCCGGGACCTCTACAATGAGCAGTTCTTC